These T cell receptor beta chains were read from a single sample in a study of response to subunit inactivated influenza vaccine. Each CDR3 protein gets one entry after TCRdb re-called the RT-PCR reads with MiXCR. The sample has approximately 500,000 distinct CDR3 sequences, under 30% seen once. This sample also belongs to another study, concerning T cells expressing NK-cell markers.

Sequenced here: CD4+ T cells sorted from PBMCs, sampled 11 to 12 days after vaccination. The receptors were gathered from a man in his fifties or sixties who received an inactivated influenza vaccine. CDR3s include the opening cysteine and the closing phenylalanine or tryptophan. The D gene is left open where the match is weak. Clone sizes are given selectively: once, few, many, or a class where the clone is expanded.

D: .
V: TRBV5-1
size: many
J: TRBJ1-4
CDR3: CASSLQGTNEKLFF
DNA: TGCGCCAGCAGCTTACAGGGAACTAATGAAAAACTGTTTTTT

D: .
V: TRBV6-2/TRBV6-3
size: .
J: TRBJ2-7
CDR3: CASSWAALPYEQYF
DNA: TGTGCCAGCAGTTGGGCGGCACTTCCTTACGAGCAGTACTTC

D: TRBD1
V: TRBV3-1
size: .
J: TRBJ1-2
CDR3: CASSQVRDRDYGYTF
DNA: TGTGCCAGCAGCCAAGTGCGGGACAGGGACTATGGCTACACCTTC

D: .
V: TRBV27
size: .
J: TRBJ2-1
CDR3: CASSYGKVGRHEQFF
DNA: TGTGCCAGCAGTTATGGTAAGGTCGGTAGGCATGAGCAGTTCTTC

D: .
V: TRBV10-3
size: .
J: TRBJ1-5
CDR3: CAISESTVGQPQHF
DNA: TGTGCCATCAGTGAGTCGACGGTCGGGCAGCCCCAGCATTTT

D: TRBD2
V: TRBV4-1
size: .
J: TRBJ2-1
CDR3: CASRQATSGGANEQFF
DNA: TGCGCCAGCAGACAAGCAACCAGCGGGGGGGCCAATGAGCAGTTCTTC

D: TRBD1
V: TRBV10-3
size: few
J: TRBJ1-1
CDR3: CAISPGQENTEAFF
DNA: TGTGCCATCAGCCCGGGACAGGAGAACACTGAAGCTTTCTTT

D: .
V: TRBV11-2
size: once
J: TRBJ1-5
CDR3: CASSLGEHKNQPQHF
DNA: TGTGCCAGCAGCTTAGGTGAACATAAAAATCAGCCCCAGCATTTT

D: .
V: TRBV12-3/TRBV12-4
size: few
J: TRBJ1-3
CDR3: CASSKGGNTIYF
DNA: TGTGCCAGCTCGAAGGGTGGAAACACCATATATTTT

D: .
V: TRBV14
size: .
J: TRBJ1-1
CDR3: CASSQVSVVTEAFF
DNA: TGTGCCAGCAGCCAAGTCAGCGTAGTCACTGAAGCTTTCTTT

D: .
V: TRBV30
size: .
J: TRBJ1-1
CDR3: CAWNTYPSVFF
DNA: TGTGCCTGGAACACATACCCGTCGGTTTTCTTT

D: TRBD1
V: TRBV4-3
size: .
J: TRBJ1-5
CDR3: CASSQGYGGTEPQHF
DNA: TGCGCCAGCAGCCAAGGTTATGGTGGGACAGAGCCCCAGCATTTT

D: .
V: TRBV5-6
size: .
J: TRBJ1-2
CDR3: CASSLVGGRQTF
DNA: TGTGCCAGCAGCTTGGTCGGGGGAAGACAGACCTTC

D: .
V: TRBV4-2
size: many
J: TRBJ2-5
CDR3: CASSQDFGGGAGKTQYF
DNA: TGTGCCAGCAGCCAAGATTTTGGAGGGGGGGCCGGCAAGACCCAGTACTTC

D: TRBD1
V: TRBV15
size: .
J: TRBJ2-1
CDR3: CATSRGTGVPYNEQFF
DNA: TGTGCCACCAGCAGAGGGACAGGGGTCCCCTACAATGAGCAGTTCTTC

D: TRBD1
V: TRBV18
size: .
J: TRBJ1-4
CDR3: CASSPEDRVATNEKLFF
DNA: TGTGCCAGCTCACCCGAGGACAGGGTGGCAACTAATGAAAAACTGTTTTTT